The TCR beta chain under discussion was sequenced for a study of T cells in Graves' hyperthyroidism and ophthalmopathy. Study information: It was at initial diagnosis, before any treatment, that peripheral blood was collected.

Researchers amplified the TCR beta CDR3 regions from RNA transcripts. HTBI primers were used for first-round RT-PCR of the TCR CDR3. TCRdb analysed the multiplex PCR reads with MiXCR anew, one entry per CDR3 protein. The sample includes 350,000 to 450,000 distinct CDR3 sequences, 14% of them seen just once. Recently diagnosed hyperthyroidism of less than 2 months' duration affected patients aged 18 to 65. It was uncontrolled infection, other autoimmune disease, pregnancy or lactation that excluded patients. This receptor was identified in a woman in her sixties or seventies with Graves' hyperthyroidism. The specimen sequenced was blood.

The CDR3 bases are TGCAGTGCGGCCGGGACAGGGAACTATGGCTACACCTTC. Amino acid sequence: CSAAGTGNYGYTF. The gene calls are TRBV20-1 and TRBJ1-2; 9 nucleotides match TRBD1. The trim removed 6 bases at V and 2 bases at J, leaving 4 bases unmatched. The CDR3 spans 13 residues. Per germline, CDR1 DFQATT and CDR2 SNEGSKA (reference sequence).